The 25 T cell receptor beta chains given below trace back to one sample, sequenced in a study of blood T cell repertoires in COVID-19. Sequenced by immunoSEQ multiplex PCR; TCRdb stores in-frame clones only, minus some. Among approximately 70,000 clones listed, over 80% were seen once. Sequencing was carried out using peripheral blood. These TCRs come from a woman between 50 and 59 years old with acute or convalescent COVID-19.

V gene TRBV28 combines with J gene TRBJ2-1, with TRBD2 matching 7 bases. CDR3 length: 15 amino acids. Per the germline V gene, CDR1 is MDHEN and CDR2 is SYDVKM. V trimming: 2 bases; J trimming: 7 bases; junction bases outside the gene matches: 8. This CDR3 is CASSLVGGVRNEQFF. The CDR3 nucleotides are TGTGCCAGCAGTTTAGTGGGGGGGGTTAGGAATGAGCAGTTCTTC.

The chain combines TRBV4-1 with TRBJ1-5, with TRBD1 matching over 9 bases. Trimming cost V 0 bases and J 6 bases; bases outside gene matches: 3. The CDR3 length is 15 residues. CDR1 and CDR2 from the germline V gene are MGHRA and YSYEKL. CDR3 sequence (DNA): TGCGCCAGCAGCCAAGAACAGGGGGCAGGTCAGCCCCAGCATTTT. Protein: CASSQEQGAGQPQHF.

This chain uses TRBV20-1 with TRBJ1-2, with TRBD1 matching 8 bases. The CDR3 totals 15 residues. Trimming cost V 3 bases and J 0 bases; bases outside gene matches: 6. The germline V gene encodes CDR1 DFQATT and CDR2 SNEGSKA (reference sequence). CDR3 in amino acids: CSASAGQGANYGYTF. CDR3 nucleotides: TGCAGTGCTAGTGCCGGACAGGGAGCTAACTATGGCTACACCTTC.

The chain uses TRBV6-2 or TRBV6-3 and TRBJ1-1, with a possible D match to TRBD1 (6 bases). Between the trimmed V and J ends, which lost 6 bases and 1 base, there was a span of 9 bases. In germline, CDR1 is MNHEY, CDR2 SVGEGT. The CDR3 totals 13 residues. This CDR3 reads CASSDRSNTEAFF. The CDR3 DNA reads TGTGCCAGCAGCGACAGGTCGAACACTGAAGCTTTCTTT.

In DNA, the CDR3 is TGTGCCAGCAGCCCCCGTCCCCCTGGGGAGCTGTTTTTT. Amino acids: CASSPRPPGELFF. This chain links TRBV7-2 with TRBJ2-2, with unresolved D. Germline lookup yields CDR1 SGHTA and CDR2 FQGNSA. The CDR3 consists of 13 residues. The V and J ends lost 5 bases and 8 bases respectively, with 12 bases between them.

This chain joins TRBV7-6 and TRBJ2-5; 7 bases agree with TRBD2. Trimming took 8 bases from V and 3 from J; bases not matched to a gene: 15. The CDR3 length is 16 residues. Germline V lookup: CDR1 SGHVS, CDR2 FNYEAQ. The CDR3 DNA sequence: TGTGCCAGCGCCCCCCTAGGGCTGGGGGGGGAAGAGACCCAGTACTTC. Its translation is CASAPLGLGGEETQYF.

As concerns this clone: Other DNA variants within this sample encode the same CDR3. The rearrangement uses TRBV3-1 (or the pseudogene TRBV3-2) and TRBJ1-6, with D unresolved. CDR1 and CDR2 (germline): LGHDT, YNNKEL (reference sequence). Between the trimmed V and J ends, which lost 1 base and 10 bases, there was a span of 8 bases. The CDR3 spans 13 residues. This chain's CDR3 is CASSQVTDSPLHF. DNA for the CDR3: TGTGCCAGCAGCCAAGTTACAGACTCACCCCTCCACTTT.

The chain joins TRBV4-1 to TRBJ1-2, with 9 positions matching TRBD1. This CDR3 is 15 amino acids long. V lost 0 bases to trimming and J lost 7 bases; unmatched junction nucleotides: 6. Germline loops: CDR1 MGHRA, CDR2 YSYEKL. The CDR3 DNA sequence: TGCGCCAGCAGCCAAGATCCAGGACAGGGGTCTGGCTACACCTTC. Its translation is CASSQDPGQGSGYTF.

This chain's CDR3 is CASSSATGTGELFF. The CDR3 DNA follows: TGTGCCAGCAGTTCGGCAACAGGGACCGGGGAGCTGTTTTTT. The chain uses TRBV27 and TRBJ2-2; tentative D call: TRBD1 (6 bases). This CDR3 spans 14 amino acids. Per germline, CDR1 MNHEY and CDR2 SMNVEV (reference sequence). The V end was cut by 4 bases, the J end by 5 bases, with 11 bases between.

The V and J genes are TRBV3-1 (or the pseudogene TRBV3-2) and TRBJ1-1; 8 nucleotides match TRBD1. There are 11 residues in the CDR3. Per germline, CDR1 LGHDT and CDR2 YNNKEL (reference sequence). J was trimmed by 10 bases and V by 7 bases; bases with no gene match: 5. Here the CDR3 reads CASTGGLAAFF. DNA of the CDR3: TGTGCCAGCACAGGGGGCTTGGCAGCTTTCTTT.

The chain has TRBV3-1 (or the pseudogene TRBV3-2) and TRBJ2-5, with D unclear. V lost 1 base to trimming and J lost 3 bases, with 3 bases between them. CDR1 LGHDT and CDR2 YNNKEL come from the germline V gene (reference sequence). The CDR3 length is 12 residues. The CDR3 loop is CASSQAEETQYF. The CDR3, as DNA: TGTGCCAGCAGCCAAGCGGAAGAGACCCAGTACTTC.

The chain joins TRBV30 to TRBJ1-5; D is uncertain. Trimming pared 1 base from V and 0 bases from J, leaving 7 bases between. The CDR3 has 14 residues. The germline V gene encodes CDR1 GTSNPN and CDR2 SVGIG (reference sequence). The CDR3 loop reads CAWSGTDSNQPQHF. The CDR3 nucleotides read TGTGCCTGGAGTGGTACAGATAGCAATCAGCCCCAGCATTTT.

This clone has only a few counts. V is TRBV27 and J is TRBJ1-4, with D uncertain. The germline CDR1 and CDR2 sequences are MNHEY and SMNVEV (reference sequence). Trimming pared 11 bases from V and 6 bases from J, leaving 7 bases between. The CDR3 spans 10 residues. The DNA for the CDR3 is TGTGCCGGTACACATGAAAAACTGTTTTTT. Translated, it gives CAGTHEKLFF.

The CDR3 region is CASSVTGGNQPQHF. The CDR3 DNA sequence: TGTGCCAGCAGCGTTACAGGGGGAAATCAGCCCCAGCATTTT. V is TRBV6-5 and J is TRBJ1-5; 8 bases fit TRBD1. Germline V gives CDR1 MNHEY, CDR2 SVGAGI. Trimming cost V 6 bases and J 4 bases; bases outside gene matches: 5. The CDR3 is 14 amino acids.

The chain is built from TRBV4-2 and TRBJ1-4; TRBD1 aligns across 10 bases. The CDR3 runs 15 residues. Germline-derived CDR1 and CDR2 are LGHNA and YNFKEQ. Unmatched junction bases numbered 5, after V lost 3 bases and J lost 7 bases. CDR3 in DNA: TGTGCCAGCAGCCATGCCGGGACAGGGGCTGAAAAACTGTTTTTT. This codes for CASSHAGTGAEKLFF.

This clone was detected only once. This chain joins TRBV7-3 and TRBJ2-2; unclear D gene. From germline, CDR1 is SGHTA and CDR2 FQGTGA. Trimming stripped 3 bases from V and 7 bases from J, with 6 bases between. The CDR3 contains 12 residues. The CDR3, as DNA: TGTGCCAGCAGCTTCACCGGCGGGGAGCTGTTTTTT. It is translated as CASSFTGGELFF.

Concerning this clone: Germline and junction disagree at one end, which may indicate a read error. The chain is built from TRBV15 and TRBJ2-1; the D is unclear. The CDR3 extends over 9 amino acids. Germline CDR1 and CDR2: LNHNV and YYDKDF (reference sequence). DNA of the CDR3: TGTGCCACCAGTAGCCCCTTGCTCTTC. Its translation: CATSSPLLF.

The rearrangement joins TRBV5-5 to TRBJ2-7; possible D gene TRBD1, 7 bases. CDR1 is SGHKS, CDR2 YYEKEE, per germline (reference sequence). With 3 bases removed from V and 2 bases from J, the gap between germline ends came to 15 bases. The CDR3 is made up of 15 amino acids. CDR3 in amino acids: CASSSEGQRPYEQYF. The CDR3, as DNA: TGTGCCAGCAGCTCGGAGGGACAGCGCCCCTACGAGCAGTACTTC.

The J gene is TRBJ2-4, the V gene TRBV6-5; 10 nucleotides line up with TRBD2. The germline V gene has CDR1 MNHEY and CDR2 SVGAGI. The CDR3 is 15 amino acids. J lost 5 bases, V lost 6 bases, and 7 bases had no gene match. CDR3 sequence: CASRLAGATENIQYF. CDR3 in DNA: TGTGCCAGCAGGCTAGCGGGGGCGACGGAAAACATTCAGTACTTC.

This clone was picked up one time. J is TRBJ1-2 and V is TRBV30, with 9 nucleotides matching TRBD1. The CDR3 runs 14 residues. Germline loops: CDR1 GTSNPN, CDR2 SVGIG (reference sequence). V gave up 8 bases and J gave up 8 bases; unmatched junction bases: 15. CDR3 bases: TGTGCCAGAACTCCCGGGACAGGGCGTAGCGGCTACACCTTC. Its protein is CARTPGTGRSGYTF.

The chain joins TRBV5-4 to TRBJ2-3; perhaps TRBD2 as D (6 bases). Germline assignment: CDR1 SGHNT and CDR2 YYREEE (reference sequence). The CDR3 length is 15 residues. Trimming pared 4 bases from V and 5 bases from J, leaving 17 bases between. This CDR3 reads CASSPEPGAGDTQYF. The CDR3 DNA sequence: TGTGCCAGCAGCCCAGAACCGGGAGCGGGAGATACGCAGTATTTT.

The chain couples TRBV7-2 to TRBJ1-1; D may be TRBD1 (6 bases). Germline V lookup: CDR1 SGHTA, CDR2 FQGNSA. This CDR3 spans 17 amino acids. The V gene lost 4 bases and the J gene lost 0 bases, with 18 bases spanning the gap. CDR3 in DNA: TGTGCCAGCAGCTCCGGCCTGCGGGGGCGGGTGAACACTGAAGCTTTCTTT. Its translation is CASSSGLRGRVNTEAFF.

V and J are TRBV18 and TRBJ2-5; D ambiguous. Germline lookup yields CDR1 KGHSH and CDR2 LQKENI. The CDR3 length is 13 residues. V was clipped by 3 bases and J by 5 bases, with 10 bases between them. In DNA form, the CDR3 reads TGTGCCAGCTCACCCTCTATGGAGGAGACCCAGTACTTC. Translation gives CASSPSMEETQYF.

The CDR3 nucleotides read TGTGCCTGGAGTGTCGGAAGAGGACGGGGGGGGCTTTCGAGCACTGAAGCTTTCTTT. As protein: CAWSVGRGRGGLSSTEAFF. The V and J genes are TRBV30 and TRBJ1-1, with D possibly being TRBD1 (6 bases). The CDR3 is made up of 19 amino acids. Trimming stripped 0 bases from V and 4 bases from J, with 27 bases between. Germline V gene data show CDR1 as GTSNPN and CDR2 as SVGIG (reference sequence).

This clone was recorded a few times. This chain uses TRBV5-8 with TRBJ1-1; D is unresolved. V was clipped by 0 bases and J by 0 bases, with 12 bases between them. Germline CDR1 is SGHTS and CDR2 is YDEGEE. The CDR3 length is 16 residues. CDR3 in amino acids: CASSLGQVPMNTEAFF. Written as DNA, the CDR3 is TGTGCCAGCAGCTTGGGCCAGGTTCCTATGAACACTGAAGCTTTCTTT.